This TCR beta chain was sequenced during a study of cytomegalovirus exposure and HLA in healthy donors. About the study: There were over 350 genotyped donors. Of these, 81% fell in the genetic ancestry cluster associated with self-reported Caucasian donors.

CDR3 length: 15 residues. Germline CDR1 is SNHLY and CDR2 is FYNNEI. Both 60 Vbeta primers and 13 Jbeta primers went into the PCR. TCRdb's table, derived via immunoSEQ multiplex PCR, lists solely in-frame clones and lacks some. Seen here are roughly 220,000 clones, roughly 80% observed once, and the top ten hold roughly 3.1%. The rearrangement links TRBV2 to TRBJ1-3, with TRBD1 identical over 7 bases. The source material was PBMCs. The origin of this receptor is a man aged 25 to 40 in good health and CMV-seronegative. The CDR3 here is CASGGTAISGNTIYF. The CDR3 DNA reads TGTGCTTCCGGAGGGACAGCGATATCTGGAAACACCATATATTTT.